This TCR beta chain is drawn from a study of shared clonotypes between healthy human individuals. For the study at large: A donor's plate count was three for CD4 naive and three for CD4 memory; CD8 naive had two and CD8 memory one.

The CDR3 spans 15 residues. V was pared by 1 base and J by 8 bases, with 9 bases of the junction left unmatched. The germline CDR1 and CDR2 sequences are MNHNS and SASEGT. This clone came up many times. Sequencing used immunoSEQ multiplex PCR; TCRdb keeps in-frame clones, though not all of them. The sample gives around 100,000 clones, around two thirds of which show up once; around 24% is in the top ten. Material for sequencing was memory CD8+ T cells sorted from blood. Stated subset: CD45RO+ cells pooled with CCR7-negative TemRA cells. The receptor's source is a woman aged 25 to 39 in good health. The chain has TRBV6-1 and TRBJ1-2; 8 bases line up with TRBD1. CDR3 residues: CASSEEGQGTGGYTF. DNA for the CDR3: TGTGCCAGCAGTGAAGAAGGACAGGGCACGGGGGGCTACACCTTC.